Listed here is a single T cell receptor beta chain. As yet, its antigen is unknown. Germline CDR1 SGHKS, CDR2 YYEKEE (reference sequence). V was clipped by 4 bases and J by 1 base; unmatched bases: 7. The CDR3 contains 15 residues. The sample originates from a study of cytomegalovirus exposure and HLA in healthy donors. Study summary: The study's early data release held some 85 million unique TCRs from HLA-typed donors. Findings and caveats of the study: A later analysis appeared to link common viral pathogens to several of the most significant clusters.

The primer mix had 60 Vbeta and 13 Jbeta primers. Original data processing: Later analysis identified tens of millions of unique TCR beta chains, approximately 11 million shared. The protocol was immunoSEQ multiplex PCR, while the TCRdb copy is restricted to in-frame clones and leaves out a portion. V and J calls and clone size are given by that table; D and trimming were obtained from the DNA. The table lists around 190,000 clones, around 77% of them singletons. The sample comprised PBMCs. V gene TRBV5-5 combines with J gene TRBJ1-1; TRBD1 agrees at 7 bases. This TCR was recovered from a woman in her twenties or thirties in good health and CMV-seronegative. The CDR3 here is CASSVRDRQNTEAFF. In nucleotides, the CDR3 is TGTGCCAGCAGCGTTAGGGACAGACAGAACACTGAAGCTTTCTTT.